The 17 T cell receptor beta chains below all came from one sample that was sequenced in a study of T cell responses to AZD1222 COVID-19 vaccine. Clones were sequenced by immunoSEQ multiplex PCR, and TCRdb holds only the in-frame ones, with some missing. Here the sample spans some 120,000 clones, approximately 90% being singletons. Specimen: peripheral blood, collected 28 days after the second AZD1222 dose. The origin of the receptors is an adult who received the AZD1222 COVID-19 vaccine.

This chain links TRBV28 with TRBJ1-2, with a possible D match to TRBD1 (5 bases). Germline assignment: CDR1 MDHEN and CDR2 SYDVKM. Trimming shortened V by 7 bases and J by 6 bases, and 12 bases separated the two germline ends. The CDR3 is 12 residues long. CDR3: CASNSGPNGYTF. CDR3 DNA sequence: TGTGCCAGCAACTCGGGGCCGAATGGCTACACCTTC.

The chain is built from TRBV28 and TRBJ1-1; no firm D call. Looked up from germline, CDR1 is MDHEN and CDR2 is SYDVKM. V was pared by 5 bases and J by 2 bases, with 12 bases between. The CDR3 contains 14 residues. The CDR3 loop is CASSTPADNTEAFF. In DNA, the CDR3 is TGTGCCAGCAGTACCCCCGCGGATAACACTGAAGCTTTCTTT.

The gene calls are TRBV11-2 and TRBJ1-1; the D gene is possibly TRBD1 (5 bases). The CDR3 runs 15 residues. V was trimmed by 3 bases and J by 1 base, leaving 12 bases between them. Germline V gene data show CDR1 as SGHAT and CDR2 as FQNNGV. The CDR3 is CASSLAPGSNTEAFF. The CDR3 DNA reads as TGTGCCAGCAGCTTGGCCCCAGGGTCGAACACTGAAGCTTTCTTT.

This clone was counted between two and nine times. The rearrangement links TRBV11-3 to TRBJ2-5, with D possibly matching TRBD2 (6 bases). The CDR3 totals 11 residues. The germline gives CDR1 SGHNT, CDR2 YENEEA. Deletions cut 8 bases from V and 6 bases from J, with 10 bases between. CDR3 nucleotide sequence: TGTGCCAGCGCGGAGGGGCAGACCCAGTACTTC. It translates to CASAEGQTQYF.

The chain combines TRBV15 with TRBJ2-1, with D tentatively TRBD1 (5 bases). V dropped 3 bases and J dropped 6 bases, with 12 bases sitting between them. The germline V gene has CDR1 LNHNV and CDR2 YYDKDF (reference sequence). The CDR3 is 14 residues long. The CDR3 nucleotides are TGTGCCACCAGCAGCACAGGTAGACTCAATGAGCAGTTCTTC. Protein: CATSSTGRLNEQFF.

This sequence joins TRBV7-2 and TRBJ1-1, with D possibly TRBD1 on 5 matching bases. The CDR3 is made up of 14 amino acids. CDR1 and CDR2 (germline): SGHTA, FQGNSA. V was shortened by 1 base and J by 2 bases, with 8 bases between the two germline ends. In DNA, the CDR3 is TGTGCCAGCAGCTTAGGACAGATAAACACTGAAGCTTTCTTT. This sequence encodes CASSLGQINTEAFF.

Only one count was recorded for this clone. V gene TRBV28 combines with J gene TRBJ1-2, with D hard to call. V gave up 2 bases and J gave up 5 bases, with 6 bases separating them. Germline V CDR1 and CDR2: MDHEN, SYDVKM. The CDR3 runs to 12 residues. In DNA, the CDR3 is TGTGCCAGCAGTTTAGGAGGTTATGGCTACACCTTC. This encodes CASSLGGYGYTF.

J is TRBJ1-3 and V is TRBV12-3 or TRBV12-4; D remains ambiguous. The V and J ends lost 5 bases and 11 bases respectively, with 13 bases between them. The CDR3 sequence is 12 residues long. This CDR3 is CASSPHRGAIYF. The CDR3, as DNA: TGTGCCAGCAGTCCCCACCGCGGCGCCATATATTTT.

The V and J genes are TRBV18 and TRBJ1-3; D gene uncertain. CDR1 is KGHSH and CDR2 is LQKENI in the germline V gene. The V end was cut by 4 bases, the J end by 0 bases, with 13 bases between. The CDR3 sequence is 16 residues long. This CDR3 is CASSRGAVSSGNTIYF. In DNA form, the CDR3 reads TGTGCCAGCTCACGCGGCGCAGTGAGCTCTGGAAACACCATATATTTT. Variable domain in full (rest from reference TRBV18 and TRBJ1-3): NAGVMQNPRHLVRRRGQEARLRCSPMKGHSHVYWYRQLPEEGLKFMVYLQKENIIDESGMPKERFSAEFPKEGPSILRIQQVVRGDSAAYFCASSRGAVSSGNTIYFGEGSWLTVV.

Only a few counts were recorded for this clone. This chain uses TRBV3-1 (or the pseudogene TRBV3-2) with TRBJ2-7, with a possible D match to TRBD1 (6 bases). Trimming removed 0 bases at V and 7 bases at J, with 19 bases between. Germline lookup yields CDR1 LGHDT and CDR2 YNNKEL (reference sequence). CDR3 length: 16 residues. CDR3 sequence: CASSQEGAGSPGEQYF. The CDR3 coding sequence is TGTGCCAGCAGCCAAGAGGGGGCGGGTTCCCCTGGGGAGCAGTACTTC.

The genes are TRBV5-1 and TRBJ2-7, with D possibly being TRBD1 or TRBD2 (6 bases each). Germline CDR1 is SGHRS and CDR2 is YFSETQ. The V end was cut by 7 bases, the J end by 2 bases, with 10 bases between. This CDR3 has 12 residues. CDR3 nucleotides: TGCGCCAGCCGGGGGCAGACCTACGAGCAGTACTTC. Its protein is CASRGQTYEQYF. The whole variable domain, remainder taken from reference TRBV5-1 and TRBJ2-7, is KAGVTQTPRYLIKTRGQQVTLSCSPISGHRSVSWYQQTPGQGLQFLFEYFSETQRNKGNFPGRFSGRQFSNSRSEMNVSTLELGDSALYLCASRGQTYEQYFGPGTRLTVT.

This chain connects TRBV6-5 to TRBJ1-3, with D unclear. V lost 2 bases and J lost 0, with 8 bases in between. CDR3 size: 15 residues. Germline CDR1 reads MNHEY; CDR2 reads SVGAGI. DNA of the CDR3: TGTGCCAGCAGTTACGAAGGCACCTCTGGAAACACCATATATTTT. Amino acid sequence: CASSYEGTSGNTIYF.

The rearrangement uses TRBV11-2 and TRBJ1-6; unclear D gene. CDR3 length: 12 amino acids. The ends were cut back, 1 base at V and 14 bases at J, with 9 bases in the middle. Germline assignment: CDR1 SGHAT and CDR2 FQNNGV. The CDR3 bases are TGTGCCAGCAGCTTAGGATGGGAATCCCTCCACTTT. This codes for CASSLGWESLHF.

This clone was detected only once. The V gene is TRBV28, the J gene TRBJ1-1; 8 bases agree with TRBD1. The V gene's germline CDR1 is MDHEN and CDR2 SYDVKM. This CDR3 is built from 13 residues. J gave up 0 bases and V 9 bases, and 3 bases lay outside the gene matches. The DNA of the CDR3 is TGTGCCAGTACGGGACAGGTGAACACTGAAGCTTTCTTT. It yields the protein CASTGQVNTEAFF. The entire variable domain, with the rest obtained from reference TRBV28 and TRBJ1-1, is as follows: DVKVTQSSRYLVKRTGEKVFLECVQDMDHENMFWYRQDPGLGLRLIYFSYDVKMKEKGDIPEGYSVSREKKERFSLILESASTNQTSMYLCASTGQVNTEAFFGQGTRLTVV.

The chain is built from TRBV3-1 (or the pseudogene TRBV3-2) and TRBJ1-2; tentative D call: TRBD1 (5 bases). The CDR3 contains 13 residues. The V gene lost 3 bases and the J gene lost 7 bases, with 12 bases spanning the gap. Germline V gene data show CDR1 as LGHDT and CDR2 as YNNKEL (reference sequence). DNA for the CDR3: TGTGCCAGCAGCCACAGGGCGTCAATTGGCTACACCTTC. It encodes CASSHRASIGYTF.

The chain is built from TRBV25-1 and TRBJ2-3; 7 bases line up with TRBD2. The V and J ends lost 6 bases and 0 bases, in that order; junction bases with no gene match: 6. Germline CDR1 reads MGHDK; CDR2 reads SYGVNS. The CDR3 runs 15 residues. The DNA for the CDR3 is TGTGCCAGCAGCCTAACTAGCGCTAGCACAGATACGCAGTATTTT. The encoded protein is CASSLTSASTDTQYF.

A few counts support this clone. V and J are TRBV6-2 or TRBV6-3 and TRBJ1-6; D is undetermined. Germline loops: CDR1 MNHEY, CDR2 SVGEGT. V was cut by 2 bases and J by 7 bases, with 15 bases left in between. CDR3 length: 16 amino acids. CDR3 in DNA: TGTGCCAGCAGTTACGAATTCAGCCCGGGCAATTCACCCCTCCACTTT. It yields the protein CASSYEFSPGNSPLHF.